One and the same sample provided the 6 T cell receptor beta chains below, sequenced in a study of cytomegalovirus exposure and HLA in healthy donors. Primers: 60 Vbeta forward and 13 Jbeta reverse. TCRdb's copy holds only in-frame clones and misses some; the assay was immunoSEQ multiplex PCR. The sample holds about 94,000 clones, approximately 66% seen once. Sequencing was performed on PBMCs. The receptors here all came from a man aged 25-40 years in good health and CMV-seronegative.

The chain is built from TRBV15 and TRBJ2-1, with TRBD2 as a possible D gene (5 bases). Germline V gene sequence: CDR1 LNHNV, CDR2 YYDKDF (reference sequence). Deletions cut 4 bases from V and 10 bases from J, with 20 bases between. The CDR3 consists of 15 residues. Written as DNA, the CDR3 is TGTGCCACCAGCAATTCTAGCTGGTTCGAAGCGGAGCAGTTCTTC. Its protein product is CATSNSSWFEAEQFF.

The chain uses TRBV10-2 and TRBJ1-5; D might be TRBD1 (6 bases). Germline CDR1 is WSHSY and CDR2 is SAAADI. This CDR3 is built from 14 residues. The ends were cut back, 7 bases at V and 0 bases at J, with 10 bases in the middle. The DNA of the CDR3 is TGCGCCAGCAAGACAGGTGATAGCAATCAGCCCCAGCATTTT. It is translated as CASKTGDSNQPQHF.

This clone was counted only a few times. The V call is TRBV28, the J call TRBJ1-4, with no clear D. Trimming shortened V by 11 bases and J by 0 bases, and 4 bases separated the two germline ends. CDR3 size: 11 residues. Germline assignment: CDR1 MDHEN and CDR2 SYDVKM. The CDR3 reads CAATTNEKLFF. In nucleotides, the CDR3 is TGTGCCGCTACAACTAATGAAAAACTGTTTTTT.

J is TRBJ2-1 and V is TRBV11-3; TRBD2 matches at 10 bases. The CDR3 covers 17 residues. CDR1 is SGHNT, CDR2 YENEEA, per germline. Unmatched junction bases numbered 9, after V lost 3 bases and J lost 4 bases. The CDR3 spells CASSLKGRTSGYNEQFF. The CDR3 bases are TGTGCCAGCAGCTTGAAGGGGAGGACTAGCGGATACAATGAGCAGTTCTTC.

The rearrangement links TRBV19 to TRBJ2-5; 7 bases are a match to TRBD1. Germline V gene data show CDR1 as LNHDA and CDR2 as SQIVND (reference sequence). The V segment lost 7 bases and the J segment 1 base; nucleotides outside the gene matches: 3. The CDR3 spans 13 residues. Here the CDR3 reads CASNDRAQETQYF. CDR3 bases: TGTGCCAGTAACGACAGGGCCCAAGAGACCCAGTACTTC.

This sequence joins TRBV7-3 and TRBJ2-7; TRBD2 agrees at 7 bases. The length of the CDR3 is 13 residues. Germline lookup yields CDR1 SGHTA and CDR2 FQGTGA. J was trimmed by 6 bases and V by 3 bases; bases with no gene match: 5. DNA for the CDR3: TGTGCCAGCAGCTTCTCCAGGGAGGGCGAGCAGTACTTC. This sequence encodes CASSFSREGEQYF.